Listed below are T cell receptor beta chains from one sample, sequenced in a study of OX40 agonist ivuxolimab in advanced cancers. Here immunoSEQ multiplex PCR was the method, and the copy in TCRdb shows in-frame clones only, minus some. Of about 82,000 clones listed, around four fifths are singletons. The input for sequencing was CD4+ or CD8+ T cells sorted from blood, taken in a trial of the OX40 agonist ivuxolimab. Every receptor here comes from an adult with an advanced solid tumor such as melanoma, head and neck, liver or kidney cancer. Each CDR3 is given without its conserved first and last residue.

V gene	J gene	CDR3 protein
TRBV7-2	TRBJ2-3	ASSSGPATGDTQY
TRBV18	TRBJ1-2	ASSPPSGDGYT
TRBV18	TRBJ2-7	ASSEGPYEQY
TRBV6-1	TRBJ1-2	ASRPQGGVYGYT
TRBV7-2	TRBJ2-1	ASSLGGGGTYNEQF
TRBV4-2	TRBJ2-4	ASSQDRGASHVAKNIQY
TRBV4-3	TRBJ1-6	ASSQGRVIYNSPLH
TRBV19	TRBJ2-3	ASSILTGPTDTQY
TRBV5-1	TRBJ1-1	ASSPAGEPNTEAF
TRBV5-4	TRBJ2-7	ASSSQESEQY
TRBV7-2	TRBJ1-3	ASSSTTGNTIY
TRBV6-5	TRBJ2-7	ASSTPTGTPYEQY
TRBV30	TRBJ1-2	AWSPGPGNYGYT
TRBV27	TRBJ1-6	ASSPAENSPLH
TRBV7-3	TRBJ2-1	ASSLTQGGSGAEQF
TRBV6-4	TRBJ2-3	ASSGQGQDTQY
TRBV13	TRBJ2-7	ASSLGTDHSYEQY
TRBV7-9	TRBJ2-7	ASSFDSGTYEQY
TRBV6-5	TRBJ1-6	ASRPSRGGSPLH
TRBV7-8	TRBJ2-5	ATSRGAQETQY
TRBV27	TRBJ2-7	ASSPGQVGSYEQY
TRBV5-4	TRBJ2-2	ASSFPDRATGELF
TRBV6-5	TRBJ2-7	ASSNGQTWEQY
TRBV7-6	TRBJ2-7	ASSLGGQAGEQY
TRBV7-2	TRBJ2-1	ASSPRLAGGRNEQF